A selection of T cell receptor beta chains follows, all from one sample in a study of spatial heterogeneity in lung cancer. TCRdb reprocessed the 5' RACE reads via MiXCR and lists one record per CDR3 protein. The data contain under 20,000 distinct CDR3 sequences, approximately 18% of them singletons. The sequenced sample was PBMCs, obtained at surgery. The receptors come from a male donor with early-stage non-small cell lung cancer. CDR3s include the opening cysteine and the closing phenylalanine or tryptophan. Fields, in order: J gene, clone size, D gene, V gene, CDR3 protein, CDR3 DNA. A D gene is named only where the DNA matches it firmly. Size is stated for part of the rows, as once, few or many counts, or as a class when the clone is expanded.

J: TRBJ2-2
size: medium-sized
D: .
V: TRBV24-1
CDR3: CATPQDANTGELFF
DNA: TGTGCCACCCCACAGGATGCGAACACCGGGGAGCTGTTTTTT

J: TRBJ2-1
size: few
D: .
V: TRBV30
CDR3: CAWSMYNEQFF
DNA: TGTGCCTGGAGTATGTACAATGAGCAGTTCTTC

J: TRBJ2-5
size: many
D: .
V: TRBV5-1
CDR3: CASSPIAEQETQYF
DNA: TGCGCCAGCAGCCCCATAGCGGAACAAGAGACCCAGTACTTC

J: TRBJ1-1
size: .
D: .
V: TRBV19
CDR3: CATRNTEAFF
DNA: TGTGCCACTAGAAACACTGAAGCTTTCTTT

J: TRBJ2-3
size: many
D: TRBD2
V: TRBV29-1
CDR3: CSVEGRLATDTQYF
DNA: TGCAGCGTTGAAGGCAGACTAGCCACAGATACGCAGTATTTT

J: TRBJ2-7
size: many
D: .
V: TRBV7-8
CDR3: CASSLTVGVFYEQYF
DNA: TGTGCCAGCAGCTTAACGGTCGGTGTGTTCTACGAGCAGTACTTC

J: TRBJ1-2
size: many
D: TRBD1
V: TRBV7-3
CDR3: CASSPDRWSYGYTF
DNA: TGTGCCAGCAGCCCGGACAGGTGGTCCTATGGCTACACCTTC

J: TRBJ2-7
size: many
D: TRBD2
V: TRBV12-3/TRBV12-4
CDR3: CASSPPGGRPNEQYF
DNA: TGTGCCAGCAGTCCTCCGGGGGGTAGACCTAACGAGCAGTACTTC

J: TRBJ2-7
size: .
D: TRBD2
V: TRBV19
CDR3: CASSLWGGLSYEQYF
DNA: TGTGCCAGTAGTTTGTGGGGGGGACTCTCCTACGAGCAGTACTTC

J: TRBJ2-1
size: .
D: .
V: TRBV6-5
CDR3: CASSYVTGFEQFF
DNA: TGTGCCAGCAGTTACGTTACAGGGTTTGAGCAGTTCTTC

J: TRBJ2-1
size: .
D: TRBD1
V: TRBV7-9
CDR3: CASSPSGQAQFF
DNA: TGTGCCAGCAGCCCCTCCGGACAGGCACAGTTCTTC

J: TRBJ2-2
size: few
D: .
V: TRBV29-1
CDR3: CSGQIPTNTGELFF
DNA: TGCAGCGGTCAAATACCAACGAACACCGGGGAGCTGTTTTTT

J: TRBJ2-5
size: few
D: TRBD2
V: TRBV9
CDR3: CASSVGVAGQETQYF
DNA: TGTGCCAGCAGCGTTGGTGTAGCGGGACAAGAGACCCAGTACTTC

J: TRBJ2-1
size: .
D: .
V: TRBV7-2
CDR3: CASSPGVGFTHEQFF
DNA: TGTGCCAGCAGCCCGGGGGTAGGTTTTACACATGAGCAGTTCTTC

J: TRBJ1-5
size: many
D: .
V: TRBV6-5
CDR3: CASSPNTGGPQHF
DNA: TGTGCCAGCAGTCCAAACACCGGGGGGCCCCAGCATTTT

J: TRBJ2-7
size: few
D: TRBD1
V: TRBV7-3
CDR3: CASSPGTGTFYEQYF
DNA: TGTGCCAGCAGCCCCGGGACAGGGACTTTCTACGAGCAGTACTTC

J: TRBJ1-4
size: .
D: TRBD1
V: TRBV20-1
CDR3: CSASWQGGEKLFF
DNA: TGCAGTGCTAGTTGGCAGGGGGGAGAAAAACTGTTTTTT

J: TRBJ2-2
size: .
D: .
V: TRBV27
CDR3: CASSLGSVTGELFF
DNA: TGTGCCAGCAGTTTAGGGTCGGTCACCGGGGAGCTGTTTTTT

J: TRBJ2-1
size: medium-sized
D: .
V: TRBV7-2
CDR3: CASSLGFVNEQFF
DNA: TGTGCCAGCAGCTTAGGTTTTGTGAATGAGCAGTTCTTC

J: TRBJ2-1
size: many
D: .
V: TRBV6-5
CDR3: CASSYLTGLPSNEQFF
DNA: TGTGCCAGCAGTTACCTGACAGGCCTACCGAGCAATGAGCAGTTCTTC

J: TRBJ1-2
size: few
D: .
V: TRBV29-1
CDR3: CSVPPRDPPGGLGYTF
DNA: TGCAGCGTTCCCCCTCGAGATCCCCCGGGGGGTCTTGGCTACACCTTC

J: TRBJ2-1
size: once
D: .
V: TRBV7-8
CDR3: CASSITGRPGNEQFF
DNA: TGTGCCAGCAGCATAACAGGAAGGCCCGGCAATGAGCAGTTCTTC

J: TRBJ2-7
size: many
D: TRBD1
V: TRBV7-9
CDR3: CASSPGQGAGEQYF
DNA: TGTGCCAGCAGCCCGGGACAGGGGGCCGGCGAGCAGTACTTC

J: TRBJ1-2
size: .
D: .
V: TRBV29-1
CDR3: CSVEVSINAGGYTF
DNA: TGCAGCGTTGAAGTATCTATTAACGCAGGGGGCTACACCTTC

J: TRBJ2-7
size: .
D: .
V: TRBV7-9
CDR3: CASSPEGGSYEQYF
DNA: TGTGCCAGCAGCCCCGAAGGGGGGTCCTACGAGCAGTACTTC

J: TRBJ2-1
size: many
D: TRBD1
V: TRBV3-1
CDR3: CASSADRSSYNEQFF
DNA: TGTGCCAGCAGCGCGGACAGGAGCTCCTACAATGAGCAGTTCTTC

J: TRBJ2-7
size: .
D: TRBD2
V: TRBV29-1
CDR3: CSVTSGTKSYEQYF
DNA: TGCAGCGTTACTAGCGGGACCAAATCCTACGAGCAGTACTTC

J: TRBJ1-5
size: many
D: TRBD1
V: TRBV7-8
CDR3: CASSLVNGQVLNQPQHF
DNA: TGTGCCAGCAGCTTAGTAAACGGACAGGTCTTAAATCAGCCCCAGCATTTT

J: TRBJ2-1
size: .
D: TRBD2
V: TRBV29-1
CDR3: CSVVPGGFYNEQFF
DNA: TGCAGCGTCGTCCCGGGGGGGTTCTACAATGAGCAGTTCTTC

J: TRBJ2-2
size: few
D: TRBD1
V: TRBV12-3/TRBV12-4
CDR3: CASSPDRGRTGELFF
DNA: TGTGCCAGCAGCCCCGACAGGGGGCGTACCGGGGAGCTGTTTTTT

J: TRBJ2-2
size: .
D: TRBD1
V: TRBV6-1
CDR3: CASRPPRDRANTGELFF
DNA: TGTGCCAGCAGGCCCCCCCGGGACAGGGCGAACACCGGGGAGCTGTTTTTT

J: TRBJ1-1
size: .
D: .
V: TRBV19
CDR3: CASSIPLGLTEAFF
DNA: TGTGCCAGTAGTATTCCTCTGGGGTTGACTGAAGCTTTCTTT

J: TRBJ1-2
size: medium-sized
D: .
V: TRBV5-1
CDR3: CASSSAGAGNYGYTF
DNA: TGCGCCAGCAGCTCGGCAGGGGCAGGGAACTATGGCTACACCTTC

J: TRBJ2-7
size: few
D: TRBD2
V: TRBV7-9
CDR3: CASSDPRGRAPYEQYF
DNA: TGTGCCAGCAGCGACCCCCGGGGGAGGGCCCCCTACGAGCAGTACTTC

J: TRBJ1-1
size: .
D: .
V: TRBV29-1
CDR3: CSVEDNRLGKAFF
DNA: TGCAGCGTTGAAGATAACAGGCTGGGGAAAGCTTTCTTT

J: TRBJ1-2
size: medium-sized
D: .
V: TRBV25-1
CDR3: CASQQGYGYTF
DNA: TGTGCCAGCCAACAGGGCTATGGCTACACCTTC

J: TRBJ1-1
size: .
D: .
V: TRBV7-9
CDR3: CASSEANRGIEAFF
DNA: TGTGCCAGCAGCGAAGCGAACAGAGGGATTGAAGCTTTCTTT

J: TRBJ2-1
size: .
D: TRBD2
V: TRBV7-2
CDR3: CASSPLAGGRNEQFF
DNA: TGTGCCAGCAGCCCCCTGGCGGGGGGGAGGAATGAGCAGTTCTTC

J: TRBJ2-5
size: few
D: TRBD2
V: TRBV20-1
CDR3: CSAPYSGGRQETQYF
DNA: TGCAGTGCCCCATATAGCGGGGGGCGACAAGAGACCCAGTACTTC

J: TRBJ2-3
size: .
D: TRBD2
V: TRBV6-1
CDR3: CASRSGLAGVPDTQYF
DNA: TGTGCCAGCAGAAGCGGACTAGCGGGAGTCCCAGATACGCAGTATTTT

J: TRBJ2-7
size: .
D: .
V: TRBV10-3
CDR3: CAISESGDSYEQYF
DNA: TGTGCCATCAGTGAGTCAGGGGACTCCTACGAGCAGTACTTC

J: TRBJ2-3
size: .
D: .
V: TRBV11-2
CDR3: CASSLVGSTDTQYF
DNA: TGTGCCAGCAGCTTGGTAGGGAGCACAGATACGCAGTATTTT

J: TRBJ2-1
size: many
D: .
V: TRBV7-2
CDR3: CASSLGLAYNEQFF
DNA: TGTGCCAGCAGCTTAGGGTTGGCGTACAATGAGCAGTTCTTC

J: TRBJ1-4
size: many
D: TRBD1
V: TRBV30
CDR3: CAWTSDRGATNEKLFF
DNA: TGTGCCTGGACATCCGACAGGGGGGCAACTAATGAAAAACTGTTTTTT

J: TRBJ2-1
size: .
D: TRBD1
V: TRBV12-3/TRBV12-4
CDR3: CASKIRDRAGEQFF
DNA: TGTGCCAGTAAGATCCGGGACAGGGCTGGAGAGCAGTTCTTC

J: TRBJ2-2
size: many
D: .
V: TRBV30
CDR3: CAWTGGLGTGELFF
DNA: TGTGCCTGGACCGGGGGCTTAGGCACCGGGGAGCTGTTTTTT

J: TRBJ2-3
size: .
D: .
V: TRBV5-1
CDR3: CASRVSAGTTDTQYF
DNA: TGCGCCAGCAGAGTCTCAGCGGGGACAACCGATACGCAGTATTTT

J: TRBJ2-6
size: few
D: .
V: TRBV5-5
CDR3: CASWGASGANVLTF
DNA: TGTGCCAGCTGGGGGGCCTCTGGGGCCAACGTCCTGACTTTC

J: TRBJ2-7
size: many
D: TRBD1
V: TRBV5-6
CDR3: CASSSGTVSYEQYF
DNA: TGTGCCAGCAGCTCCGGGACAGTCTCCTACGAGCAGTACTTC

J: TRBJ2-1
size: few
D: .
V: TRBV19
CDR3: CASSIDADRKQFF
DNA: TGTGCCAGTAGTATAGATGCGGACAGAAAGCAGTTCTTC

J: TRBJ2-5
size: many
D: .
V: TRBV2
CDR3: CASSPPDGYYF
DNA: TGTGCCAGCAGTCCACCGGACGGCTACTACTTC

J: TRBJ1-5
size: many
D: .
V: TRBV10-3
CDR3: CAISERDTSNQPQHF
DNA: TGTGCCATCAGTGAGCGGGACACTAGCAATCAGCCCCAGCATTTT

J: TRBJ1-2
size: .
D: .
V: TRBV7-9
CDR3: CASSLGLTDNYGYTF
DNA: TGTGCCAGCAGCTTAGGCCTAACAGATAACTATGGCTACACCTTC

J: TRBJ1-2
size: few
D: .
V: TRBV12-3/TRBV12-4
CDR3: CASSLNTNGGYTF
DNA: TGTGCCAGCAGTTTAAACACCAACGGAGGCTACACCTTC

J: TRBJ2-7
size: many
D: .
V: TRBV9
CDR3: CASSVGPRGNEQYF
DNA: TGTGCCAGCAGCGTAGGGCCCAGGGGCAACGAGCAGTACTTC

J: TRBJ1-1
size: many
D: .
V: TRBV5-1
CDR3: CASSPRTRNTEAFF
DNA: TGCGCCAGCAGTCCGCGGACGAGGAACACTGAAGCTTTCTTT

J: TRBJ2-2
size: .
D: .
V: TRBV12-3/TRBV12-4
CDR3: CASRTVTGELFF
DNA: TGTGCCAGCAGGACAGTCACCGGGGAGCTGTTTTTT

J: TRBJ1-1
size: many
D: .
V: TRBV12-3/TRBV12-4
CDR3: CASSIGGLDTEAFF
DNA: TGTGCCAGCAGCATTGGGGGGTTGGACACTGAAGCTTTCTTT

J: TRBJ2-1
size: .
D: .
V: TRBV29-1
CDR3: CSVEGIEGQELYNEQFF
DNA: TGCAGCGTTGAAGGAATTGAGGGGCAGGAACTTTACAATGAGCAGTTCTTC